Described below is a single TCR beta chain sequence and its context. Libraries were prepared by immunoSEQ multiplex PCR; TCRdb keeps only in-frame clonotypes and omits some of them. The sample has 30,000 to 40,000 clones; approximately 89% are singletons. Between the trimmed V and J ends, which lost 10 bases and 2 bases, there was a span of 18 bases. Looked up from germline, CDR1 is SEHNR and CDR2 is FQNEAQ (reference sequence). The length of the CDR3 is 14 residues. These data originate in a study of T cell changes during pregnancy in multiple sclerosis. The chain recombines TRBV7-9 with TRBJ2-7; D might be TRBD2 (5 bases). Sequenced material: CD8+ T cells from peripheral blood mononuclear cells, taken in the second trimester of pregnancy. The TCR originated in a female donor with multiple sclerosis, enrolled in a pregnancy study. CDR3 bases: TGTGCCATCGACCCAGAGAGGGCGGCCTACGAGCAGTACTTC. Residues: CAIDPERAAYEQYF.